These 16 T cell receptor beta chains came from one sample sequenced in a study of blood T cell repertoires in COVID-19. Profiling relied on immunoSEQ multiplex PCR, and the TCRdb table lists in-frame clones only, not all of them. This repertoire shows about 150,000 clones, approximately 80% found once; its top ten account for approximately 8%. Sequencing input: PBMCs or T cells enriched from blood (not recorded which). These receptors all come from a woman between 45 and 60 years old who had recovered from COVID-19.

The rearrangement joins TRBV9 to TRBJ1-5, with D perhaps TRBD1 (6 bases). The V gene lost 3 bases and the J gene lost 7 bases, with 11 bases spanning the gap. CDR1 is SGDLS, CDR2 YYNGEE, per germline. This CDR3 contains 13 residues. CDR3 amino acids: CASSAAGVQPQHF. CDR3 nucleotide sequence: TGTGCCAGCAGCGCCGCAGGGGTCCAGCCCCAGCATTTT.

The genes are TRBV7-2 and TRBJ2-1; D unclear. This CDR3 contains 15 residues. Deletions cut 0 bases from V and 0 bases from J, with 6 bases between. Germline loops: CDR1 SGHTA, CDR2 FQGNSA. The CDR3 spells CASSLAVSSYNEQFF. The CDR3 DNA follows: TGTGCCAGCAGCTTAGCCGTGAGCTCCTACAATGAGCAGTTCTTC.

The rearrangement links TRBV28 to TRBJ2-1; 11 bases align to TRBD2. The CDR3 spans 17 residues. Germline CDR1 MDHEN, CDR2 SYDVKM. The J segment lost 0 bases and the V segment lost 5 bases, leaving 6 bases of the junction unmatched. The CDR3 region is CASSPLAGGASYNEQFF. The DNA of the CDR3 is TGTGCCAGCAGTCCCCTAGCGGGAGGTGCCTCCTACAATGAGCAGTTCTTC.

The CDR3 coding sequence is TGTGCCTCTGCAGGGGGGCACCTCCACTTT. The encoded protein is CASAGGHLHF. The chain carries TRBV2 and TRBJ1-6; TRBD1 aligns across 7 bases. CDR1 SNHLY and CDR2 FYNNEI come from the germline V gene. The CDR3 is 10 residues long. V gave up 11 bases and J gave up 15 bases; unmatched junction bases: 7.

The V and J genes are TRBV7-3 and TRBJ2-7; TRBD2 aligns across 13 bases. The CDR3 is 14 residues long. Unmatched junction bases numbered 2, after V lost 2 bases and J lost 7 bases. Looked up from germline, CDR1 is SGHTA and CDR2 is FQGTGA. CDR3 nucleotide sequence: TGTGCCAGCAGCTTAGGGACTAGCGGGGCTGAGCAGTACTTC. It translates to CASSLGTSGAEQYF. The entire variable domain, with the rest obtained from reference TRBV7-3 and TRBJ2-7, is as follows: GAGVSQTPSNKVTEKGKYVELRCDPISGHTALYWYRQSLGQGPEFLIYFQGTGAADDSGLPNDRFFAVRPEGSVSTLKIQRTERGDSAVYLCASSLGTSGAEQYFGPGTRLTVT.

The chain uses TRBV12-3 or TRBV12-4 and TRBJ1-5; no reliable D call. The ends were cut back, 4 bases at V and 6 bases at J, with 10 bases in the middle. The CDR3 covers 13 residues. This CDR3 is CASSYTNRQPQHF. The CDR3 coding sequence is TGTGCCAGCAGTTACACAAATCGTCAGCCCCAGCATTTT.

This clone has only a few counts. The chain joins TRBV9 to TRBJ1-3, with a tentative D call TRBD1 (6 bases). CDR3 length equals 18 residues. Looked up from germline, CDR1 is SGDLS and CDR2 is YYNGEE. Trimming took 3 bases from V and 0 from J, leaving 19 bases between them. The CDR3 reads CASSADPGTRGSGNTIYF. CDR3 DNA sequence: TGTGCCAGCAGCGCCGACCCCGGAACCAGGGGCTCTGGAAACACCATATATTTT. The full variable domain, completed using reference TRBV9 and TRBJ1-3, is DSGVTQTPKHLITATGQRVTLRCSPRSGDLSVYWYQQSLDQGLQFLIQYYNGEERAKGNILERFSAQQFPDLHSELNLSSLELGDSALYFCASSADPGTRGSGNTIYFGEGSWLTVV.

This clone has more than one count but fewer than ten. The chain recombines TRBV19 with TRBJ1-2; D is unclear. The CDR3 is made up of 14 amino acids. CDR1 is LNHDA and CDR2 is SQIVND in the germline V gene (reference sequence). Trimming cost V 9 bases and J 0 bases, with 14 bases left between them. The CDR3 sequence: CASSGTDSNYGYTF. The DNA for the CDR3 is TGTGCCAGCAGCGGCACAGACTCTAACTATGGCTACACCTTC. The full variable domain, with the rest looked up from reference TRBV19 and TRBJ1-2, is DGGITQSPKYLFRKEGQNVTLSCEQNLNHDAMYWYRQDPGQGLRLIYYSQIVNDFQKGDIAEGYSVSREKKESFPLTVTSAQKNPTAFYLCASSGTDSNYGYTFGSGTRLTVV.

The rearrangement joins TRBV4-2 to TRBJ1-4; TRBD1 is a possible D gene (6 bases). Germline CDR1 and CDR2: LGHNA and YNFKEQ. This CDR3 spans 16 amino acids. Trimming left V 1 base short and J 3 bases short, with 12 bases between. The CDR3 DNA reads TGTGCCAGCAGCCAAGCGCGCAGGGGATCTAATGAAAAACTGTTTTTT. This codes for CASSQARRGSNEKLFF.

The J gene is TRBJ2-4, the V gene TRBV19; a weak D match, TRBD2 (6 bases). Trimming stripped 5 bases from V and 5 bases from J, with 16 bases between. Germline V CDR1 and CDR2: LNHDA, SQIVND (reference sequence). The CDR3 is 15 amino acids. The CDR3 spells CASSPSGLRENIQYF. The DNA of the CDR3 is TGTGCCAGTAGTCCCTCGGGACTCCGAGAAAACATTCAGTACTTC.

The gene calls are TRBV7-9 and TRBJ1-4, with 7 bases fitting TRBD1. The junction had 3 bases not matched to a gene; V was cut back by 3 bases and J by 5 bases. Germline CDR1 reads SEHNR; CDR2 reads FQNEAQ (reference sequence). The CDR3 totals 14 residues. CDR3 nucleotides: TGTGCCAGCAGCTTTCAGACAGGGAATGAAAAACTGTTTTTT. Amino acid sequence: CASSFQTGNEKLFF.

The CDR3 protein is CASRGRGSLSPLHF. The CDR3 DNA reads as TGTGCCAGTAGAGGCCGGGGGTCACTTTCACCCCTCCACTTT. This rearrangement joins TRBV19 to TRBJ1-6; D perhaps matches TRBD1 (5 bases). Germline V gives CDR1 LNHDA, CDR2 SQIVND (reference sequence). The CDR3 spans 14 residues. V shed 6 bases and J shed 9 bases, with 15 bases lying between them.

A single count supports this clone. DNA for the CDR3: TGTGCCAGCACCTCTAGCGGCAGCACAGATACGCAGTATTTT. Protein product: CASTSSGSTDTQYF. The chain combines TRBV7-3 with TRBJ2-3, with 7 bases aligning to TRBD2. J lost 0 bases, V lost 7 bases, and 4 bases had no gene match. The CDR3 has 14 residues. Germline CDR1 SGHTA, CDR2 FQGTGA.

The chain uses TRBV18 and TRBJ1-3; perhaps TRBD1 as D (5 bases). The CDR3 totals 15 residues. The germline gives CDR1 KGHSH, CDR2 LQKENI. The V end lost 6 bases, the J end lost 0 bases, and 12 bases lay between the germline ends. The CDR3 DNA reads as TGTGCCAGCTCGGGGCAGGCGCTCTCTGGAAACACCATATATTTT. Protein product: CASSGQALSGNTIYF.

The chain links TRBV27 to TRBJ2-2; D possibly corresponds to TRBD1 (5 bases). V lost 0 bases, J lost 8 bases, and 13 bases lay in between. CDR3 length: 15 residues. Germline V gives CDR1 MNHEY, CDR2 SMNVEV (reference sequence). DNA for the CDR3: TGTGCCAGCAGTTTATCGTTGGGGCTAAAGGGGGAGCTGTTTTTT. As protein: CASSLSLGLKGELFF.

This clone was observed at least ten times. This chain joins TRBV7-9 and TRBJ1-4; possible D gene TRBD1, 6 bases. The V gene's germline CDR1 is SEHNR and CDR2 FQNEAQ (reference sequence). Trimming stripped 6 bases from V and 8 bases from J, with 16 bases between. This CDR3 has 14 amino acids. DNA for the CDR3: TGTGCCAGCAGTTCCCCAGGGGAGAAGGAAAAACTGTTTTTT. Amino acid sequence: CASSSPGEKEKLFF.